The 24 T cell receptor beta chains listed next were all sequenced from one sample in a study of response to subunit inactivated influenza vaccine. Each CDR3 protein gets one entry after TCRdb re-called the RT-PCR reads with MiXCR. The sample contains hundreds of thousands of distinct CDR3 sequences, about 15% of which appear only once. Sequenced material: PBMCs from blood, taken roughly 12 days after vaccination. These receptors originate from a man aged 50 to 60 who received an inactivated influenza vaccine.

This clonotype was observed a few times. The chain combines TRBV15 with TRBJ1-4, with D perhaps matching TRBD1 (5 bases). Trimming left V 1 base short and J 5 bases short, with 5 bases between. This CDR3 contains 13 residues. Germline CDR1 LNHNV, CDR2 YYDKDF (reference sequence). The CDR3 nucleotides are TGTGCCACCAGCAGAGGACAGAATGAAAAACTGTTTTTT. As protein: CATSRGQNEKLFF.

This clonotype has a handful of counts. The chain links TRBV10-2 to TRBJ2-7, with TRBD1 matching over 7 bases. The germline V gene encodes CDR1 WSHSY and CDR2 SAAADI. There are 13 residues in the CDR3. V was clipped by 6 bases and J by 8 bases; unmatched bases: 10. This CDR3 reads CASRDGQAPKQYF. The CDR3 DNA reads TGCGCCAGCAGGGACGGACAGGCCCCCAAGCAGTACTTC.

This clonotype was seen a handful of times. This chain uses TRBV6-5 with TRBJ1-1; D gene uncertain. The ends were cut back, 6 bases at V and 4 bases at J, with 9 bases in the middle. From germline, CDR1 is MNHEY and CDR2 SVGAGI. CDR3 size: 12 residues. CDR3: CASRAGITEAFF. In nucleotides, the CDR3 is TGTGCCAGCAGGGCAGGAATCACTGAAGCTTTCTTT.

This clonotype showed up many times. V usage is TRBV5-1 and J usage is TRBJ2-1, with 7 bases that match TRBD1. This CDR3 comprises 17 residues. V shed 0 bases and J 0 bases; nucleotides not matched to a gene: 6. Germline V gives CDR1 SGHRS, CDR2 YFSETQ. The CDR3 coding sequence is TGCGCCAGCAGCTTGGGACAGGGCAAAAGCTCCTACAATGAGCAGTTCTTC. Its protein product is CASSLGQGKSSYNEQFF.

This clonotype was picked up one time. This CDR3 reads CASSLQGYYQETQYF. DNA for the CDR3: TGTGCCAGCAGCTTACAGGGGTACTACCAAGAGACCCAGTACTTC. The gene calls are TRBV11-2 and TRBJ2-5, with TRBD1 as a possible D gene (6 bases). Per the germline V gene, CDR1 is SGHAT and CDR2 is FQNNGV. CDR3 size: 15 residues. V was pared by 2 bases and J by 0 bases, with 10 bases between.

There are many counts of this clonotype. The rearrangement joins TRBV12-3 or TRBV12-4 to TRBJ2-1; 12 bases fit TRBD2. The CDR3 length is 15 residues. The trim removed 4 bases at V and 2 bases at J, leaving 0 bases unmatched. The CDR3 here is CASSSSGGAYNEQFF. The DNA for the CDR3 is TGTGCCAGCAGTTCTAGCGGGGGGGCCTACAATGAGCAGTTCTTC.

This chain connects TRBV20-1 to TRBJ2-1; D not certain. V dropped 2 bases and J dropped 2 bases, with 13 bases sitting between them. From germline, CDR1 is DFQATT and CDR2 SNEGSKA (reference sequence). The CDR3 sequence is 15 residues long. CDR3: CSARLSHGAYNEQFF. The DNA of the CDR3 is TGCAGTGCTAGACTCTCCCACGGAGCCTACAATGAGCAGTTCTTC.

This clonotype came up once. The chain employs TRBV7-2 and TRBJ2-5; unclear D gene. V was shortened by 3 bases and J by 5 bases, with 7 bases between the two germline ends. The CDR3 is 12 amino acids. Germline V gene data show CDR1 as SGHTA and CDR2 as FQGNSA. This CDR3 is CASSLEWETQYF. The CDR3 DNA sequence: TGTGCCAGCAGCTTGGAATGGGAGACCCAGTACTTC.

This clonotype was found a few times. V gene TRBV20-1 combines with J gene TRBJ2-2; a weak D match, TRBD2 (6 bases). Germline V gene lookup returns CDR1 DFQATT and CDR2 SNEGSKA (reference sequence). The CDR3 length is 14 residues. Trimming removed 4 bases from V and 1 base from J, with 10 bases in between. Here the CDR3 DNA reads TGCAGTGCTAAGGAGGGGCTGAACACCGGGGAGCTGTTTTTT. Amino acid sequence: CSAKEGLNTGELFF.

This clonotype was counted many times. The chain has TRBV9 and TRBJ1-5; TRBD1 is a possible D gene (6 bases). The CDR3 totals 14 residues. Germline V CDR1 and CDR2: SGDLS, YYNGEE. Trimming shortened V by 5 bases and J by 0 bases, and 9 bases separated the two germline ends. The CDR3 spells CASSPGDSNQPQHF. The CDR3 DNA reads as TGTGCCAGCAGTCCAGGGGATAGCAATCAGCCCCAGCATTTT.

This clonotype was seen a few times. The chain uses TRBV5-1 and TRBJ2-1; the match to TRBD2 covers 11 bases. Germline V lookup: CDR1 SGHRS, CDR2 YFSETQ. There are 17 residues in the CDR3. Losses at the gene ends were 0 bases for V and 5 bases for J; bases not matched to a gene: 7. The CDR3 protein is CASSLVPSGGSNNEQFF. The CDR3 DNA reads TGCGCCAGCAGCTTGGTGCCTAGCGGGGGGTCCAACAATGAGCAGTTCTTC. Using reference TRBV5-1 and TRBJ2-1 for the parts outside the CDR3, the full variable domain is KAGVTQTPRYLIKTRGQQVTLSCSPISGHRSVSWYQQTPGQGLQFLFEYFSETQRNKGNFPGRFSGRQFSNSRSEMNVSTLELGDSALYLCASSLVPSGGSNNEQFFGPGTRLTVL.

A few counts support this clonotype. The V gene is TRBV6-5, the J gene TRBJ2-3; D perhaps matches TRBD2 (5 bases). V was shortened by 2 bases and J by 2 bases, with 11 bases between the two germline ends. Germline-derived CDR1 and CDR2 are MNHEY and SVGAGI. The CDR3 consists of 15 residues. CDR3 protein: CASSYEGSPTDTQYF. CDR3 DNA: TGTGCCAGCAGTTACGAGGGCAGCCCCACAGATACGCAGTATTTT.

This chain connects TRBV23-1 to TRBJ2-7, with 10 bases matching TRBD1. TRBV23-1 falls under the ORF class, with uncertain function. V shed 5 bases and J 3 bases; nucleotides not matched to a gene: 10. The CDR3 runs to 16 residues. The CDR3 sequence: CASSTYRDRGDYEQYF. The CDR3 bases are TGCGCCAGCAGTACTTACCGGGACAGGGGCGACTACGAGCAGTACTTC.

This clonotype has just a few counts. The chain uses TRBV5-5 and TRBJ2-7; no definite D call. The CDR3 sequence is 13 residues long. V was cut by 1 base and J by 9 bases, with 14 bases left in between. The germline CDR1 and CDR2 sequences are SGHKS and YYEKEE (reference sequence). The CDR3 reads CASSLYFGLGQYF. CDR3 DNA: TGTGCCAGCAGCTTGTACTTCGGTTTAGGGCAGTACTTC. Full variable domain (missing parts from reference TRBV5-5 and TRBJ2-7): DAGVTQSPTHLIKTRGQQVTLRCSPISGHKSVSWYQQVLGQGPQFIFQYYEKEERGRGNFPDRFSARQFPNYSSELNVNALLLGDSALYLCASSLYFGLGQYFGPGTRLTVT.

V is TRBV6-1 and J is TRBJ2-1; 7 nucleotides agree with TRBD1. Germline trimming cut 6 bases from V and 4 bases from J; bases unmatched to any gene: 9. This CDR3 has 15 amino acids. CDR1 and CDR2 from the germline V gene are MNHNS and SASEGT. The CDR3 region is CASSLLDRTYNEQFF. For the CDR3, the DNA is TGTGCCAGCAGCCTCCTGGACAGGACATACAATGAGCAGTTCTTC.

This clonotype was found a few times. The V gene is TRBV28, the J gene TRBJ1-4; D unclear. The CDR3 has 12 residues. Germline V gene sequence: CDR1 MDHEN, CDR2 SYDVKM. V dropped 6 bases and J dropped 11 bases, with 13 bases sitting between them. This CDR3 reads CASSGGIVKLFF. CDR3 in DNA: TGTGCCAGCAGCGGAGGGATAGTGAAACTGTTTTTT.

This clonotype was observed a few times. CDR3 DNA: TGCAGTGCTAGAGGGTCAGGGCTCAATGAGCAGTTCTTC. As protein: CSARGSGLNEQFF. This rearrangement joins TRBV20-1 to TRBJ2-1; D might be TRBD1 (5 bases). CDR1 and CDR2 from the germline V gene are DFQATT and SNEGSKA (reference sequence). V was pared by 1 base and J by 6 bases, with 10 bases between. The CDR3 totals 13 residues.

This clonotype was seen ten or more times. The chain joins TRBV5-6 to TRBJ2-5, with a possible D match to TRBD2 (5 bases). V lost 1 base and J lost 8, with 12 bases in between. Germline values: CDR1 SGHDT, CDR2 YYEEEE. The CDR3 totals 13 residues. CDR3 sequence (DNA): TGTGCCAGCAGCTTGCTAGCCGAGGGAACCCAGTACTTC. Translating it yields CASSLLAEGTQYF.

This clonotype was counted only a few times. The CDR3 DNA reads TGTGCCAGCAGACCAGGGACAGGGGCCCTCAGGGCTGAAGCTTTCTTT. Translating it yields CASRPGTGALRAEAFF. The chain combines TRBV7-8 with TRBJ1-1, with 10 bases identical to TRBD1. Trimming took 6 bases from V and 6 from J; bases not matched to a gene: 13. Per germline, CDR1 SGHVS and CDR2 FQNEAQ. CDR3 length: 16 amino acids.

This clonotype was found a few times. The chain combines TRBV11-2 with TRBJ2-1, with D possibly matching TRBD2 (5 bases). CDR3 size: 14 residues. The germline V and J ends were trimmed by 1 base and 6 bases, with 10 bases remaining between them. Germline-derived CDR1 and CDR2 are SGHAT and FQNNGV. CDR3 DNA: TGTGCCAGCAGCTTAGCGGGTCGGGGCAATGAGCAGTTCTTC. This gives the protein CASSLAGRGNEQFF.

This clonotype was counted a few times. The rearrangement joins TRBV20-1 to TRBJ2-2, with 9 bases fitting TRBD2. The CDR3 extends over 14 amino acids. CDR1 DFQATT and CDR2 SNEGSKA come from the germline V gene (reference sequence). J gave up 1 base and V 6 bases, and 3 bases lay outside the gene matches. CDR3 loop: CSALAGRNTGELFF. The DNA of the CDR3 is TGCAGTGCCCTAGCGGGGAGGAACACCGGGGAGCTGTTTTTT.

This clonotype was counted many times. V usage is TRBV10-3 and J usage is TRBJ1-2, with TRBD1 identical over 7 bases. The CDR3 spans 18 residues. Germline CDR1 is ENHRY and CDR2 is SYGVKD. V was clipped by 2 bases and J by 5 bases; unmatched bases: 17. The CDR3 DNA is TGTGCCATCAGTGAGGTCCTGTTTGCGGGACAGAAAGATTATGGCTACACCTTC. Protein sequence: CAISEVLFAGQKDYGYTF.

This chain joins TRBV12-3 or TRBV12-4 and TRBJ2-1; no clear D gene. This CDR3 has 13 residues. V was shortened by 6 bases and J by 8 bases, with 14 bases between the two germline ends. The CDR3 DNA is TGTGCCAGCAGCCACCCCGGCAGCCATGAGCAGTTCTTC. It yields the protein CASSHPGSHEQFF.

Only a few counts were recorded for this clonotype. The CDR3 spells CASRWTVLSNTEAFF. The CDR3 region has the DNA TGTGCCAGCAGGTGGACAGTTTTATCGAACACTGAAGCTTTCTTT. The chain is built from TRBV28 and TRBJ1-1; a possible D gene is TRBD1 (6 bases). Germline values: CDR1 MDHEN, CDR2 SYDVKM. This CDR3 is 15 amino acids long. V was pared by 6 bases and J by 1 base, with 15 bases between. The full variable domain, rest sourced from reference TRBV28 and TRBJ1-1, is DVKVTQSSRYLVKRTGEKVFLECVQDMDHENMFWYRQDPGLGLRLIYFSYDVKMKEKGDIPEGYSVSREKKERFSLILESASTNQTSMYLCASRWTVLSNTEAFFGQGTRLTVV.